This TCR beta chain appears in the sequencing data of a study of blood T cell repertoires in COVID-19. On the study more broadly: PBMCs, B-cell-depleted T cells, or T cells provided the cDNA or gDNA that made up the material.

Original data processing: Quantification of nucleated cells was approximated via reference gene primer amplification. Generated by immunoSEQ multiplex PCR, the TCRdb table keeps only in-frame clones and is missing some. The V and J calls and the clone size are those of that table, but D and trimming were determined from the DNA. The table shows around 250,000 clones, with more than 75% occurring only once. Germline trimming cut 3 bases from V and 6 bases from J; bases unmatched to any gene: 8. In germline, CDR1 is DFQATT, CDR2 SNEGSKA (reference sequence). This CDR3 contains 14 residues. The sequencing input was peripheral blood. The sequence was obtained from an older woman with active or convalescent COVID-19. V gene TRBV20-1 combines with J gene TRBJ1-2, with 9 bases fitting TRBD1. In DNA form, the CDR3 reads TGCAGTGCTAGTAAGGACAGGGGATCGCATGGCTACACCTTC. It yields the protein CSASKDRGSHGYTF.